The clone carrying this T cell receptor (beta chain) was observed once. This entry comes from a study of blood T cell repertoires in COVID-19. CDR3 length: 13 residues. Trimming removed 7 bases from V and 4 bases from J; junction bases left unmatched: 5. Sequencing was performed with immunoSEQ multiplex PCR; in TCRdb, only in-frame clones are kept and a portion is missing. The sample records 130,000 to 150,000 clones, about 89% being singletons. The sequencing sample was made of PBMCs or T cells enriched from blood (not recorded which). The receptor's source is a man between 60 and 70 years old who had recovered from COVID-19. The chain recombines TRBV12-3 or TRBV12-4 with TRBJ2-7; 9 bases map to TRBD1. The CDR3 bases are TGTGCCAGCACCGGGACAGGGAGTTACGAGCAGTACTTC. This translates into CASTGTGSYEQYF.